This T cell receptor (beta chain) was obtained from a study of blood T cell repertoires in COVID-19. Study context: COVID-19 samples collected from the United States, Italy and Spain covered acute and convalescent phases. The analysed material was cDNA or gDNA that came from T cells, B-cell-depleted T cells, or PBMCs.

The CDR3 totals 14 residues. V lost 3 bases to trimming and J lost 12 bases; unmatched junction nucleotides: 13. CDR1 MGHDK and CDR2 SYGVNS come from the germline V gene. This clone has a single count. Original analysis: From reference gene primer amplification, estimates of nucleated cell counts were derived. Some clones are missing from TCRdb's copy, which holds only in-frame ones; the method was immunoSEQ multiplex PCR. V, J and clone size are those of that table, while D and trimming were read from the DNA. The sample lists 260,000 or so clones; roughly 90% were seen once. This chain links TRBV25-1 with TRBJ2-5, with 7 positions matching TRBD1. Sequencing input: peripheral blood. The TCR was taken from a man aged 18-30 years with active or convalescent COVID-19. The CDR3 sequence is CASSDNLPGDSEYF. DNA of the CDR3: TGTGCCAGCAGTGATAACCTGCCTGGGGACAGCGAGTACTTC.